A selection of T cell receptor beta chains follows, all from one sample in a study of cytomegalovirus exposure and HLA in healthy donors. The assay was immunoSEQ multiplex PCR, and TCRdb's table has in-frame clones only and misses some. The sample carries 160,000 or so clones, around 79% recorded once. The sample was PBMCs. The source is a woman between 50 and 59 years old in good health and CMV-seronegative. Both conserved end residues are part of each CDR3. The D gene is left open where the match is weak. Size tells how often a clone was seen (once, few, many) or the class of an expanded clone, and some rows leave it out.

j_call cdr3_length clone_size v_call d_call cdr3_nt cdr3_aa
TRBJ2-2 16 - TRBV7-3 - TGTGCCAGCAGCTTAAATTCCAGGGCGGGGACCGGGGAGCTGTTTTTT CASSLNSRAGTGELFF
TRBJ1-2 11 - TRBV5-1 - TGCGCCAGTACGAATTCGGTTGGCTACACCTTC CASTNSVGYTF
TRBJ2-7 16 - TRBV11-2 TRBD2 TGTGCCAGCAGCTTATGGGACCCTAGCGGGCTCTACGAGCAGTACTTC CASSLWDPSGLYEQYF
TRBJ1-2 18 - TRBV16 TRBD1 TGTGCCAGCAGCTATAAAGACGCCGGGACAGGGCTCGGCTATGGCTACACCTTC CASSYKDAGTGLGYGYTF
TRBJ2-5 12 - TRBV9 TRBD1 TGTGCCAGCAGCGGACAGGGAGAGACCCAGTACTTC CASSGQGETQYF
TRBJ1-1 17 - TRBV5-1 TRBD1 TGCGCCAGCAGCGAAACCGGGACAGGGGTGGAAGACACTGAAGCTTTCTTT CASSETGTGVEDTEAFF
TRBJ2-5 15 - TRBV11-2 TRBD1 TGTGCCAGCAGCTTAGTTACAGGGGGACAAGAGACCCAGTACTTC CASSLVTGGQETQYF
TRBJ2-5 19 once TRBV18 TRBD2 TGTGCCAGCTCACCGGACGGACTAGCGGGGGGGCATCCCCAAGAGACCCAGTACTTC CASSPDGLAGGHPQETQYF
TRBJ2-3 15 - TRBV19 - TGTGCCAGTAGTATCCGCGGGAAGGAGCTTGGTACGCAGTATTTT CASSIRGKELGTQYF
TRBJ2-7 14 - TRBV7-3 - TGTGCCAGCAGATGGGGGGACGGGGGTAACGAGCAGTACTTC CASRWGDGGNEQYF
TRBJ2-5 15 - TRBV10-3 TRBD1 TGTGCCATCAGCTCCGGGACAGGGATCCAAGAGACCCAGTACTTC CAISSGTGIQETQYF
TRBJ2-3 15 - TRBV27 - TGTGCCAGCAGTTTAAAAGGGGCAGTCACAGATACGCAGTATTTT CASSLKGAVTDTQYF
TRBJ1-4 16 - TRBV9 TRBD1 TGTGCCAGCAGCCGACAGGGGATATCGACTAATGAAAAACTGTTTTTT CASSRQGISTNEKLFF
TRBJ2-7 17 - TRBV27 TRBD2 TGTGCCAGCAGTTTACGAGGTAGCGGGACCTCCCTCTACGAGCAGTACTTC CASSLRGSGTSLYEQYF
TRBJ2-5 15 - TRBV4-3 - TGCGCCAGCAGCCAAGAGTTTCGGGAATCGGGCCGCCAGTACTTC CASSQEFRESGRQYF
TRBJ2-7 13 - TRBV7-6 - TGTGCCAGCAGCTTAGCTCAGGGGCACGAGCAGTACTTC CASSLAQGHEQYF
TRBJ1-2 14 - TRBV10-3 TRBD1 TGTGCCATCAGGAGACAGGGGGATAACTATGGCTACACCTTC CAIRRQGDNYGYTF
TRBJ1-5 14 - TRBV19 - TGTGCCAGTAGTATAGGTTTCGGGGGTGAGCCCCAGCATTTT CASSIGFGGEPQHF
TRBJ1-3 18 - TRBV5-1 - TGCGCCAGCAGCTTGGGAAGTGATACGGGGAGGTCTGGAAACACCATATATTTT CASSLGSDTGRSGNTIYF
TRBJ1-1 14 few TRBV6-5 - TGTGCCAGCAGTGAATTTGCGGGGCCCACTGAAGCTTTCTTT CASSEFAGPTEAFF
TRBJ1-6 14 - TRBV5-6 - TGTGCCAGCAGCTCCTTAGACTATAATTCACCCCTCCACTTT CASSSLDYNSPLHF
TRBJ2-7 15 once TRBV11-2 TRBD2 TGTGCCAGCAGCCATCCACTAGCGTCCTCCTACGAGCAGTACTTC CASSHPLASSYEQYF
TRBJ2-1 12 - TRBV28 - TGTGCCAGCAGACCTCCCGGCAATGAGCAGTTCTTC CASRPPGNEQFF
TRBJ2-7 15 - TRBV9 - TGTGCCAGCAGCGAGGGGGGACAGTCCGGTAGGGAGCAGTACTTC CASSEGGQSGREQYF
TRBJ2-1 13 few TRBV6-5 - TGTGCCAGCAGCCCTCCGGGTTACAATGAGCAGTTCTTC CASSPPGYNEQFF
TRBJ2-2 14 - TRBV21-1 - TGTGCCAGCAGCAAGGCGGGGAACACCGGGGAGCTGTTTTTT CASSKAGNTGELFF
TRBJ2-3 14 - TRBV18 TRBD2 TGTGCCAGCTCACCAACAGCGGGGGCAGATACGCAGTATTTT CASSPTAGADTQYF
TRBJ2-5 14 - TRBV5-4 - TGTGCCAGCAGCTTGGAAGCGGCGGGAGAGACCCAGTACTTC CASSLEAAGETQYF
TRBJ1-3 16 - TRBV27 TRBD1 TGTGCCAGCAGTCCCGGACAGGGGGCGGGTGGAAACACCATATATTTT CASSPGQGAGGNTIYF
TRBJ1-2 15 - TRBV19 - TGTGCCACCAAGGCCCCGGGCCCAGGGTCGTATGGCTACACCTTC CATKAPGPGSYGYTF
TRBJ1-1 14 - TRBV11-2 - TGTGCCAGCAGCTTAGGGGGCAGGGCCAATGAAGCTTTCTTT CASSLGGRANEAFF
TRBJ1-2 17 - TRBV30 TRBD1 TGTGCCTGGAGTGTTGGGAACTGGGACAGGGACTTCTATGGCTACACCTTC CAWSVGNWDRDFYGYTF
TRBJ1-4 16 - TRBV5-1 - TGCGCCAGCAGCTTGGTAGCTCCCGGAGAGAATGAAAAACTGTTTTTT CASSLVAPGENEKLFF
TRBJ2-5 14 - TRBV18 - TGTGCCAGCTCATCGACAGCGTACTCGGAGACCCAGTACTTC CASSSTAYSETQYF
TRBJ2-5 13 - TRBV7-2 - TGTGCCAGCAGCTTTATTGCGGAAGAGACCCAGTACTTC CASSFIAEETQYF
TRBJ1-2 14 - TRBV4-1 - TGCGCCAGCAGCCAAGCGGGGGCTAACTATGGCTACACCTTC CASSQAGANYGYTF
TRBJ2-3 14 - TRBV5-8 - TGTGCCAGCAGCCTTGGGACTAGCACAGATACGCAGTATTTT CASSLGTSTDTQYF
TRBJ2-7 21 - TRBV21-1 - TGTGCCAGCAAACTCCTTCCAAGGGAGAGGAATGTAGAGGTGGCCGGCACCGAGCAGTACTTC CASKLLPRERNVEVAGTEQYF
TRBJ2-7 13 - TRBV7-2 - TGTGCCAGCAGTCTCGACACAGGGTACGAGCAGTACTTC CASSLDTGYEQYF
TRBJ1-5 16 - TRBV18 - TGTGCCAGCTCACCCAGATTTTTGGGGGAGGATCAGCCCCAGCATTTT CASSPRFLGEDQPQHF
TRBJ2-7 15 few TRBV19 - TGTGCCAGTAGTATGAGGCAGGGTTTTCCCTACGAGCAGTACTTC CASSMRQGFPYEQYF
TRBJ1-1 13 - TRBV2 TRBD1 TGTGCCAGCCGGGACAGAAAGAACACTGAAGCTTTCTTT CASRDRKNTEAFF
TRBJ2-2 17 - TRBV27 TRBD2 TGTGCCAGCAGTTTATCGGGGCTAGCGGGGGGGACCGGGGAGCTGTTTTTT CASSLSGLAGGTGELFF
TRBJ2-1 14 - TRBV25-1 - TGTGCCAGCAGTGAGGGGCAGAACGACAATGAGCAGTTCTTC CASSEGQNDNEQFF
TRBJ1-2 17 - TRBV4-3 - TGCGCCAGCAGCCAAGCGCTCCGGGGTTCTTCTAACTATGGCTACACCTTC CASSQALRGSSNYGYTF
TRBJ2-5 17 - TRBV4-3 TRBD1 TGCGCCAGCAGCCAGGTGGGGACAGGGTCGTACCAAGAGACCCAGTACTTC CASSQVGTGSYQETQYF
TRBJ2-5 16 - TRBV9 TRBD2 TGTGCCAGCAGCGTAGCTAGTGGACTAGCCGCCGAGACCCAGTACTTC CASSVASGLAAETQYF
TRBJ2-1 16 - TRBV11-1 - TGTGCCAGCAGCTCCTGGACAGACCCCCGCAACAATGAGCAGTTCTTC CASSSWTDPRNNEQFF
TRBJ2-7 11 - TRBV20-1 TRBD1 TGCAGCGGGACAGGTTATTACGAGCAGTACTTC CSGTGYYEQYF
TRBJ1-2 14 once TRBV7-2 - TGTGCCAGCAGCTTAGGAACAGCCTACTATGGCTACACCTTC CASSLGTAYYGYTF
TRBJ2-7 16 - TRBV7-7 - TGTGCCAGCAGCCCCATTGAGCGCCTACTGGGGCACGAGCAGTACTTC CASSPIERLLGHEQYF
TRBJ2-7 14 once TRBV5-1 TRBD2 TGCGCCAGCAGCGGACTAGCGCCCTCCTACGAGCAGTACTTC CASSGLAPSYEQYF